The 24 T cell receptor beta chains reported below all come from one sample, sequenced in a study of blood T cell repertoires in COVID-19. Assay: immunoSEQ multiplex PCR; the TCRdb copy retains only in-frame clones and omits some. The sample lists about 130,000 clones, 79% seen once, with 37% in the top ten. Specimen: peripheral blood. The source of these receptors is a man aged 35-49 years with active or convalescent COVID-19.

This clone was seen only a few times. The chain is built from TRBV6-6 and TRBJ1-5, with D tentatively TRBD1 (5 bases). The CDR3 covers 12 residues. Trimming shortened V by 7 bases and J by 11 bases, and 15 bases separated the two germline ends. Germline-derived CDR1 and CDR2 are MNHNY and SVGAGI (reference sequence). Written as DNA, the CDR3 is TGTGCCAGCAATCGGGGTCAGGGAACCCAGCATTTT. This gives the protein CASNRGQGTQHF.

The V gene is TRBV11-3, the J gene TRBJ1-2; 7 bases map to TRBD1. Per germline, CDR1 SGHNT and CDR2 YENEEA. The CDR3 sequence is 17 residues long. V lost 2 bases and J lost 5; bases outside the gene matches: 14. CDR3 sequence (DNA): TGTGCCAGCAGCTTAAGGGGACAGTTCACCGACCTTTATGGCTACACCTTC. Translation gives CASSLRGQFTDLYGYTF.

This clone has only a few counts. The gene calls are TRBV4-2 and TRBJ1-6; TRBD1 is a possible D gene (6 bases). Germline V gene data show CDR1 as LGHNA and CDR2 as YNFKEQ. Trimming took 0 bases from V and 7 from J, leaving 10 bases between them. The CDR3 has 15 amino acids. The CDR3 DNA follows: TGTGCCAGCAGCCAAGACGCAGGGGTCAATTCACCCCTCCACTTT. Translating it yields CASSQDAGVNSPLHF.

This rearrangement joins TRBV29-1 to TRBJ1-3; D is unclear. Trimming shortened V by 0 bases and J by 0 bases, and 9 bases separated the two germline ends. There are 15 residues in the CDR3. Germline CDR1 is SQVTM and CDR2 is ANQGSEA. The CDR3 loop is CSVEDRGHSGNTIYF. CDR3 DNA: TGCAGCGTTGAAGATCGTGGCCACTCTGGAAACACCATATATTTT.

A single count supports this clone. The chain uses TRBV24-1 and TRBJ2-7, with 10 bases that match TRBD1. CDR3 length equals 16 residues. Unmatched junction bases numbered 7, after V lost 5 bases and J lost 1 base. In germline, CDR1 is KGHDR, CDR2 SFDVKD. DNA of the CDR3: TGTGCCACCAGTGCCCTGGGACAGGGGAATTCCTACGAGCAGTACTTC. This codes for CATSALGQGNSYEQYF.

This clone occurred once. The rearrangement uses TRBV24-1 and TRBJ2-7; a possible D gene is TRBD1 (5 bases). CDR3 length: 14 amino acids. Looked up from germline, CDR1 is KGHDR and CDR2 is SFDVKD. V dropped 7 bases and J dropped 0 bases, with 12 bases sitting between them. The CDR3 loop reads CATSPTGSSYEQYF. The CDR3 region has the DNA TGTGCCACCAGCCCCACAGGAAGCTCCTACGAGCAGTACTTC.

This clone was recorded once. J is TRBJ1-2 and V is TRBV28; maybe TRBD1 (5 bases). CDR3 length: 15 amino acids. Between the trimmed V and J ends, which lost 3 bases and 7 bases, there was a span of 18 bases. The V gene's germline CDR1 is MDHEN and CDR2 SYDVKM. Here the CDR3 DNA reads TGTGCCAGCAGTTTGGTACAGACGGGTAGGGGTGGCTACACCTTC. Residues: CASSLVQTGRGGYTF.

In the case of this clone: A junction boundary mismatches the germline segment, possibly from a read error. This sequence joins TRBV6-5 and TRBJ2-7; no reliable D call. Germline V CDR1 and CDR2: MNHEY, SVGAGI. The CDR3 covers 11 residues. This CDR3 reads CASSYSFEQYF. For the CDR3, the DNA is TGTGCCAGCAGTTACTCCTTCGAGCAGTACTTC.

The table lists this clone with a count of one. This chain's CDR3 is CASSNRDSTDTQYF. The CDR3 DNA is TGTGCCAGCAGCAACCGGGACTCCACAGATACGCAGTATTTT. The chain has TRBV11-1 and TRBJ2-3; D may be TRBD2 (6 bases). CDR3 size: 14 residues. Germline CDR1 SGHAT, CDR2 FQDESV (reference sequence). V dropped 5 bases and J dropped 2 bases, with 11 bases sitting between them.

The genes are TRBV19 and TRBJ2-7; tentative D call: TRBD1 (5 bases). From germline, CDR1 is LNHDA and CDR2 SQIVND (reference sequence). V lost 5 bases to trimming and J lost 6 bases, with 14 bases between them. The CDR3 has 13 amino acids. In DNA form, the CDR3 reads TGTGCCAGTAGTTTAGGCAGGGTGGCCGAGCAGTACTTC. It translates to CASSLGRVAEQYF.

This clone is a singleton in its sample. In DNA, the CDR3 is TGTGCCAGTAGTGCGGGACAGATCTATGGCTACACCTTC. Translated, it gives CASSAGQIYGYTF. The chain couples TRBV19 to TRBJ1-2, with 7 positions matching TRBD1. J gave up 4 bases and V 5 bases, and 4 bases lay outside the gene matches. CDR1 is LNHDA and CDR2 is SQIVND in the germline V gene (reference sequence). The CDR3 sequence is 13 residues long.

The chain has TRBV7-2 and TRBJ2-7, with 9 bases aligning to TRBD2. The CDR3 runs 14 residues. V dropped 5 bases and J dropped 3; count of bases not matched to a gene: 5. The V gene's germline CDR1 is SGHTA and CDR2 FQGNSA. This CDR3 reads CASSPPTSGYEQYF. CDR3 DNA sequence: TGTGCCAGCAGCCCCCCGACTAGCGGCTACGAGCAGTACTTC.

The gene calls are TRBV3-1 (or the pseudogene TRBV3-2) and TRBJ1-2; TRBD1 matches at 8 bases. The CDR3 extends over 18 amino acids. CDR1 is LGHDT, CDR2 YNNKEL, per germline (reference sequence). V lost 1 base, J lost 1 base, and 11 bases stayed unmatched. CDR3 sequence reads: CASSQVVRGLPDNYGYTF. DNA of the CDR3: TGTGCCAGCAGCCAAGTGGTCAGGGGGCTACCAGATAACTATGGCTACACCTTC.

The chain has TRBV2 and TRBJ2-7; weak D call: TRBD2 (7 bases). Trimming cost V 9 bases and J 3 bases, with 15 bases left between them. The germline V gene has CDR1 SNHLY and CDR2 FYNNEI. The CDR3 sequence is 13 residues long. The CDR3 DNA follows: TGTGCCAGTAACACGGGGGGACACTACGAGCAGTACTTC. Residues: CASNTGGHYEQYF.

This clone was counted ten times or more. The V gene is TRBV27, the J gene TRBJ1-3; D remains unclear. V lost 8 bases, J lost 0 bases, and 14 bases lay in between. The CDR3 totals 15 residues. CDR1 and CDR2 from the germline V gene are MNHEY and SMNVEV (reference sequence). CDR3 loop: CASGLLTPSGNTIYF. CDR3 in DNA: TGTGCCAGCGGTCTACTAACCCCCTCTGGAAACACCATATATTTT.

The J gene is TRBJ1-1, the V gene TRBV5-5; 7 bases agree with TRBD1. The CDR3 is 15 amino acids. V lost 4 bases to trimming and J lost 6 bases; unmatched junction nucleotides: 12. The germline V gene has CDR1 SGHKS and CDR2 YYEKEE (reference sequence). For the CDR3, the DNA is TGTGCCAGCAGCATTGGTGTTGGCAGGGGGGCTGAAGCTTTCTTT. It translates to CASSIGVGRGAEAFF.

The chain links TRBV14 to TRBJ2-1; 7 bases line up with TRBD2. This CDR3 comprises 13 residues. Germline lookup yields CDR1 SGHDN and CDR2 FVKESK. Germline trimming cut 4 bases from V and 10 bases from J; bases unmatched to any gene: 7. The CDR3 is CASSPAGLPEQFF. CDR3 sequence (DNA): TGTGCCAGCAGCCCAGCGGGACTCCCCGAGCAGTTCTTC. Full variable domain (remainder filled in from reference TRBV14 and TRBJ2-1): EAGVTQFPSHSVIEKGQTVTLRCDPISGHDNLYWYRRVMGKEIKFLLHFVKESKQDESGMPNNRFLAERTGGTYSTLKVQPAELEDSGVYFCASSPAGLPEQFFGPGTRLTVL.

The V and J genes are TRBV19 and TRBJ1-4; 8 positions agree with TRBD1. The CDR3 extends over 14 amino acids. The germline V gene has CDR1 LNHDA and CDR2 SQIVND (reference sequence). The V and J ends lost 6 bases and 8 bases, in that order; junction bases with no gene match: 8. The CDR3 DNA sequence: TGTGCCAGTAGGGACAGGGTGTTACAAGAAAAACTGTTTTTT. Its translation is CASRDRVLQEKLFF.

Points on this clone: Germline is not matched at one junction end, which may reflect a read error. The rearrangement joins TRBV19 to TRBJ1-2; 7 nucleotides line up with TRBD1. This CDR3 has 14 amino acids. Germline V lookup: CDR1 LNHDA, CDR2 SQIVND (reference sequence). In DNA, the CDR3 is TGCGCCAGCGGGTTTAACCGGGACAGCTATGGCTACACCTTC. Translated: CASGFNRDSYGYTF.

This clone has a single count. This chain joins TRBV7-9 and TRBJ1-2; TRBD1 matches 8 bases. The junction had 9 bases not matched to a gene; V was cut back by 4 bases and J by 5 bases. This CDR3 region has 15 residues. Germline CDR1 is SEHNR and CDR2 is FQNEAQ (reference sequence). The CDR3 protein is CASSYGTGLGYGYTF. As DNA, the CDR3 is TGTGCCAGCAGCTACGGGACAGGCTTGGGGTATGGCTACACCTTC. The variable domain in full, with the rest retrieved from reference TRBV7-9 and TRBJ1-2, is DTGVSQNPRHKITKRGQNVTFRCDPISEHNRLYWYRQTLGQGPEFLTYFQNEAQLEKSRLLSDRFSAERPKGSFSTLEIQRTEQGDSAMYLCASSYGTGLGYGYTFGSGTRLTVV.

The CDR3 protein is CASSQGLAVGYTF. CDR3 coding DNA: TGTGCCAGCAGCCAGGGTTTAGCTGTCGGCTACACCTTC. The rearrangement links TRBV3-1 (or the pseudogene TRBV3-2) to TRBJ1-2; D gene unclear. This CDR3 contains 13 residues. Germline V CDR1 and CDR2: LGHDT, YNNKEL (reference sequence). The V gene lost 3 bases and the J gene lost 8 bases, with 13 bases spanning the gap.

The chain combines TRBV24-1 with TRBJ2-7; 9 bases match TRBD1. This CDR3 has 13 amino acids. After removal of 2 bases from V and 7 bases from J, the junction contained 2 bases not matched to a gene. CDR1 is KGHDR and CDR2 is SFDVKD in the germline V gene. CDR3 amino acids: CATSDWDRAEQYF. The CDR3 DNA reads TGTGCCACCAGTGATTGGGACAGGGCTGAGCAGTACTTC.

The chain is built from TRBV28 and TRBJ1-5; possibly TRBD1 for D (5 bases). The CDR3 totals 15 residues. V was clipped by 7 bases and J by 0 bases, with 13 bases between them. Germline V gene lookup returns CDR1 MDHEN and CDR2 SYDVKM. CDR3 amino acids: CASTTRGDSNQPQHF. In DNA, the CDR3 is TGTGCCAGCACCACTCGGGGGGATAGCAATCAGCCCCAGCATTTT.

The chain has TRBV24-1 and TRBJ2-6, with 9 bases aligning to TRBD1. The CDR3 length is 18 residues. The V gene's germline CDR1 is KGHDR and CDR2 SFDVKD. V lost 5 bases to trimming and J lost 0 bases; unmatched junction nucleotides: 7. The CDR3 protein is CATSVSGTGFSGANVLTF. CDR3 sequence (DNA): TGTGCCACCAGTGTGTCCGGGACAGGGTTCTCTGGGGCCAACGTCCTGACTTTC.